A selection of T cell receptor beta chains follows, all from one sample in a study of blood T cell repertoires in COVID-19. Profiling relied on immunoSEQ multiplex PCR, and the TCRdb table lists in-frame clones only, not all of them. The table lists fewer than 150,000 clones, over 75% of them singletons, with around 1.5% in the top ten. The sample comprised peripheral blood. The receptors here all came from a man in his fifties or sixties with acute or convalescent COVID-19. The CDR3 runs from the conserved cysteine through the conserved F or W. D genes are given only for firm matches. Size values are once, few and many counts, or a class for expanded clones, and some rows have none.

v_call	clone_size	d_call	j_call	cdr3_nt	cdr3_aa
TRBV19	NA	TRBD1	TRBJ1-1	TGTGCCAGTAGTAGGAGAAAAGGGACAGGGGGCACTGAAGCTTTCTTT	CASSRRKGTGGTEAFF
TRBV2	NA	TRBD2	TRBJ2-5	TGTGCCAGCAGTGATTTAAGCGGGGGACACCAAGAGACCCAGTACTTC	CASSDLSGGHQETQYF
TRBV2	NA	TRBD2	TRBJ2-7	TGTGCCAGCAGCTACGGACTAGCGGGCGAGCAGTACTTC	CASSYGLAGEQYF
TRBV2	NA	TRBD2	TRBJ2-1	TGTGCCAGCAGATTACTAGCGGCAACCTACAATGAGCAGTTCTTC	CASRLLAATYNEQFF
TRBV5-1	NA	NA	TRBJ2-5	TGCGCCAGCAGCTTGGCGGGAGCAACTGAGACCCAGTACTTC	CASSLAGATETQYF
TRBV28	NA	TRBD1	TRBJ1-2	TGTGCCAGCAGGAGACAGGGTGGCTATGGCTACACCTTC	CASRRQGGYGYTF
TRBV12-3/TRBV12-4	NA	NA	TRBJ1-3	TGTGCCAGCGGCGGAAACACCATATATTTT	CASGGNTIYF
TRBV7-8	NA	TRBD2	TRBJ2-3	TGTGCCAGCAGCCTGACTAGCGGGGGGCATACGCAGTATTTT	CASSLTSGGHTQYF
TRBV12-5	NA	NA	TRBJ1-1	TGTGCTAGTGCCTTGGCAGGGGTGACTGAAGCTTTCTTT	CASALAGVTEAFF
TRBV19	NA	NA	TRBJ1-5	TGTGCCAGTAGTATAGGTTGGGGACTCACTAGCAATCAGCCCCAGCATTTT	CASSIGWGLTSNQPQHF
TRBV7-3	once	NA	TRBJ1-3	TGTGCCAGCAGCTTAATGGCGGGGGCTGGAAACACCATATATTTT	CASSLMAGAGNTIYF
TRBV3-1/TRBV3-2	NA	TRBD1	TRBJ1-1	TGTGCCAGCAGCCAAGGTTCAGGGGGATTGAACACTGAAGCTTTCTTT	CASSQGSGGLNTEAFF
TRBV6-1	NA	TRBD1	TRBJ1-6	TGTGCCAGCAGTGACCGACAGGGTGACACTAATTCACCCCTCCACTTT	CASSDRQGDTNSPLHF
TRBV4-2	NA	TRBD1	TRBJ2-1	TGTGCCAGCAGCCAACCGGGACAGACCTACAATGAGCAGTTCTTC	CASSQPGQTYNEQFF
TRBV6-2/TRBV6-3	NA	TRBD1	TRBJ1-2	TGTGCCAGCAGTGTCGGACAGGGTCGGTCTGGCTACACCTTC	CASSVGQGRSGYTF
TRBV2	NA	TRBD2	TRBJ2-3	TGTGCCAGCACTCGGGGGGGCAGAGATACGCAGTATTTT	CASTRGGRDTQYF
TRBV6-6	NA	NA	TRBJ1-1	TGTGCCAGCAGGAAAATACAGGGAAGAGGCACTGAAGCTTTCTTT	CASRKIQGRGTEAFF
TRBV6-5	NA	TRBD2	TRBJ2-5	TGTGCCAGCAGTTACGGGCGGGGGATGCAGACCCAGTACTTC	CASSYGRGMQTQYF